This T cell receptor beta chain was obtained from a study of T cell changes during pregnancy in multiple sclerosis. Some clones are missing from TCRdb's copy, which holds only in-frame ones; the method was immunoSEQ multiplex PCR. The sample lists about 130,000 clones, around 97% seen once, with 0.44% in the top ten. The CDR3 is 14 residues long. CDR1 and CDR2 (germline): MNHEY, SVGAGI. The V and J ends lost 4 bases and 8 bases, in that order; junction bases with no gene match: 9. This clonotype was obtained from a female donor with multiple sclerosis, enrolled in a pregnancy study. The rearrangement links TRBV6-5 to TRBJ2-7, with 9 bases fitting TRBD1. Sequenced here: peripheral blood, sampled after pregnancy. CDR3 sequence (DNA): TGTGCCAGCAGTTTCCCGGGACAGGGAGGGAAGCAGTACTTC. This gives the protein CASSFPGQGGKQYF.